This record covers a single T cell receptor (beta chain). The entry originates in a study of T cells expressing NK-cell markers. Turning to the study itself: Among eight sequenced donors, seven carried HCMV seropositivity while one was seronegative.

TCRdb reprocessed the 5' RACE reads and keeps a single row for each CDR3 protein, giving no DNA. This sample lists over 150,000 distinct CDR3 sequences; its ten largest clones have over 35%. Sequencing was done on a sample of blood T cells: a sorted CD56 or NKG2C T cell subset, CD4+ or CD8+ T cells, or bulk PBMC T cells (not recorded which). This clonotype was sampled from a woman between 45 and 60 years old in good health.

The CDR3 region is CASSLDRMANQPQHF. The genes are TRBV12-3 or TRBV12-4 and TRBJ1-5; TCRdb selects TRBD1, and the lack of DNA leaves this call unchecked. CDR3 length: 15 residues.